The 8 T cell receptor beta chains below come from one sample, sequenced in a study of blood T cell repertoires in COVID-19. The protocol was immunoSEQ multiplex PCR, while the TCRdb copy is restricted to in-frame clones and leaves out a portion. The sample has about 150,000 clones; 82% are singletons. The sample consisted of peripheral blood. The receptors come from a human donor with acute or convalescent COVID-19. The donor label of this sample is uncertain.

CDR3 nucleotides: TGCGCCAGCAGGAGGACAGGTACAATGAACACTGAAGCTTTCTTT. It codes for CASRRTGTMNTEAFF. The chain carries TRBV4-1 and TRBJ1-1, with 7 bases that match TRBD1. With 6 bases clipped from V and 0 bases from J, the junction kept 7 bases outside the gene matches. CDR3 length: 15 amino acids. Germline values: CDR1 MGHRA, CDR2 YSYEKL.

This sequence joins TRBV3-1 (or the pseudogene TRBV3-2) and TRBJ1-3, with 7 positions matching TRBD1. The V gene's germline CDR1 is LGHDT and CDR2 YNNKEL (reference sequence). The CDR3 is 15 amino acids. J lost 4 bases, V lost 3 bases, and 6 bases had no gene match. In nucleotides, the CDR3 is TGTGCCAGCAGCCACCTGACAGGGCGCGGAAACACCATATATTTT. Residues: CASSHLTGRGNTIYF.

The V gene is TRBV7-9, the J gene TRBJ2-1; 11 positions agree with TRBD2. Germline CDR1 is SEHNR and CDR2 is FQNEAQ (reference sequence). This CDR3 contains 17 residues. Unmatched junction bases numbered 10, after V lost 5 bases and J lost 4 bases. The CDR3 spells CASSPTSGGPSYNEQFF. DNA of the CDR3: TGTGCCAGCAGCCCTACTAGCGGGGGCCCCTCATACAATGAGCAGTTCTTC.

This clone is a singleton in its sample. The V gene is TRBV7-9, the J gene TRBJ2-1; 7 nucleotides match TRBD1. CDR1 is SEHNR and CDR2 is FQNEAQ in the germline V gene (reference sequence). This CDR3 has 13 residues. The CDR3 DNA sequence: TGTGCTCACGACCAGGGGGCCTACAATGAGCAGTTCTTC. The encoded protein is CAHDQGAYNEQFF.

This chain connects TRBV30 to TRBJ1-3; 7 nucleotides line up with TRBD1. The V segment lost 5 bases and the J segment 0 bases; nucleotides outside the gene matches: 4. Germline lookup yields CDR1 GTSNPN and CDR2 SVGIG (reference sequence). This CDR3 has 14 residues. DNA of the CDR3: TGTGCCTGGGCATGGACAGGCTCTGGAAACACCATATATTTT. Its translation: CAWAWTGSGNTIYF.

V is TRBV24-1 and J is TRBJ2-1; 10 nucleotides line up with TRBD2. J was trimmed by 5 bases and V by 5 bases; bases with no gene match: 11. The CDR3 has 17 residues. Germline assignment: CDR1 KGHDR and CDR2 SFDVKD. Here the CDR3 DNA reads TGTGCCACCAGTGGGGGGCTCGGGACTAGCGAACACAATGAGCAGTTCTTC. This translates into CATSGGLGTSEHNEQFF.

The chain is built from TRBV6-4 and TRBJ2-5; 13 bases fit TRBD2. The CDR3 has 16 residues. The V gene end was trimmed by 4 bases and the J gene end by 5 bases; junction bases not matched to a gene: 7. Germline CDR1 and CDR2: MRHNA and SNTAGT. CDR3 bases: TGTGCCAGCAGTGCAACTAGCGGGGGGGCCCGGGAGACCCAGTACTTC. Protein: CASSATSGGARETQYF.

The V gene is TRBV5-1, the J gene TRBJ1-1; 7 bases align to TRBD1. Germline values: CDR1 SGHRS, CDR2 YFSETQ. This CDR3 region has 13 residues. V trimming: 2 bases; J trimming: 5 bases; junction bases outside the gene matches: 3. The CDR3: CASSLRQGTEAFF. For the CDR3, the DNA is TGCGCCAGCAGCTTAAGACAGGGTACTGAAGCTTTCTTT.